The sequence of this TCR beta chain was determined in a study of post-analysis software for immune sequencing data. Details on this clonotype: Antigen: not known.

Study-level points and caveats: TRBV segments more frequent in patients than in controls numbered roughly five and included TRBV5-6, TRBV5-1 and TRBV20-1. Pronounced co-clustering by F measure was evident among identically batched samples. Multiple sclerosis was associated with a significant reduction in normalized Chao1 diversity relative to controls.

Prepared libraries of TCR beta cDNA carried unique molecular identifiers. TCRdb re-called the PCR reads with MiXCR, one entry per CDR3 protein. This table has 250,000 to 300,000 distinct CDR3 sequences, 30% to 45% appearing once. Unmatched junction bases numbered 6, after V lost 6 bases and J lost 8 bases. The CDR3 runs 12 residues. The germline V gene has CDR1 DFQATT and CDR2 SNEGSKA (reference sequence). Sequencing was done on a sample of blood. The gene calls are TRBV20-1 and TRBJ1-4; 7 bases map to TRBD1. The TCR sequence derives from a girl between 10 and 17 years old with multiple sclerosis. The DNA for the CDR3 is TGCAGTGCGCACAGGGGCGCGGAAAAACTGTTTTTT. It encodes CSAHRGAEKLFF.